The 18 T cell receptor beta chains presented below share a single source sample, sequenced in a study of untreated major depressive disorder. Study-wide results and caveats: Depressed patients' CD4+ T cells carried increased TRBV05-01 (Vbeta 5.1) usage versus control CD4+ T cells.

Assay used: immunoSEQ multiplex PCR; TCRdb lists only in-frame clones, some missing. The sample consists of roughly 13,000 clones, approximately 91% of them appearing once. These receptors have no known antigen. Sequencing input: CD4+ T cells from PBMCs. These receptors originate from a man aged 25 to 45 with major depressive disorder.

V usage is TRBV7-9 and J usage is TRBJ1-2, with 9 nucleotides matching TRBD1. The CDR3 is made up of 15 amino acids. V shed 6 bases and J 6 bases; nucleotides not matched to a gene: 11. Germline CDR1 reads SEHNR; CDR2 reads FQNEAQ (reference sequence). CDR3 nucleotide sequence: TGTGCCAGCAGTTCCCCGACAGGGGGAAATCATGGCTACACCTTC. This sequence encodes CASSSPTGGNHGYTF.

This chain joins TRBV7-2 and TRBJ2-1; 8 bases are a match to TRBD2. Germline loops: CDR1 SGHTA, CDR2 FQGNSA. J lost 10 bases, V lost 1 base, and 12 bases had no gene match. This CDR3 has 16 amino acids. The CDR3 here is CASSLDFGLAGGEQFF. Written as DNA, the CDR3 is TGTGCCAGCAGCTTAGATTTCGGACTAGCCGGCGGAGAGCAGTTCTTC.

This clone was seen a few times. This rearrangement joins TRBV4-1 to TRBJ2-7; D perhaps matches TRBD2 (7 bases). V lost 1 base and J lost 7, with 14 bases in between. This CDR3 is built from 14 residues. The germline V gene has CDR1 MGHRA and CDR2 YSYEKL. The CDR3 coding sequence is TGCGCCAGCAGCCAAGCGGGCGGGGGCGGGGAGCAGTACTTC. This codes for CASSQAGGGGEQYF.

This chain connects TRBV2 to TRBJ2-3; 8 nucleotides line up with TRBD2. The CDR3 runs 13 residues. V was clipped by 6 bases and J by 4 bases; unmatched bases: 3. Germline CDR1 reads SNHLY; CDR2 reads FYNNEI. The CDR3 region is CASRGLAPDTQYF. CDR3 bases: TGTGCCAGCAGAGGACTAGCCCCAGATACGCAGTATTTT. The full variable domain, with the rest looked up from reference TRBV2 and TRBJ2-3, is EPEVTQTPSHQVTQMGQEVILRCVPISNHLYFYWYRQILGQKVEFLVSFYNNEISEKSEIFDDQFSVERPDGSNFTLKIRSTKLEDSAMYFCASRGLAPDTQYFGPGTRLTVL.

The gene calls are TRBV9 and TRBJ1-2; TRBD1 might be the D (5 bases). Germline CDR1 is SGDLS and CDR2 is YYNGEE. The CDR3 has 14 amino acids. Trimming left V 4 bases short and J 4 bases short, with 14 bases between. CDR3 sequence: CASSPRGAAYGYTF. The CDR3 bases are TGTGCCAGCAGCCCTCGTGGGGCAGCCTATGGCTACACCTTC.

This chain uses TRBV11-3 with TRBJ2-1, with D possibly being TRBD2 (6 bases). The germline gives CDR1 SGHNT, CDR2 YENEEA. V shed 5 bases and J shed 6 bases, with 14 bases lying between them. The CDR3 sequence is 14 residues long. The CDR3 sequence is CASSLAGLSNEQFF. Here the CDR3 DNA reads TGTGCCAGCAGCCTGGCGGGGCTGAGCAATGAGCAGTTCTTC.

The chain combines TRBV4-2 with TRBJ1-5, with D possibly matching TRBD1 (5 bases). This CDR3 has 15 amino acids. Germline V lookup: CDR1 LGHNA, CDR2 YNFKEQ. Trimming left V 0 bases short and J 6 bases short, with 12 bases between. CDR3 nucleotide sequence: TGTGCCAGCAGCCAAGATGATGGGGGTAGTCAGCCCCAGCATTTT. This gives the protein CASSQDDGGSQPQHF.

This clone was found once. V and J are TRBV6-1 and TRBJ2-3, with TRBD2 matching over 10 bases. CDR3 length: 16 amino acids. The junction had 11 bases not matched to a gene; V was cut back by 4 bases and J by 7 bases. From germline, CDR1 is MNHNS and CDR2 SASEGT. CDR3 in amino acids: CASSGMASGGANTQYF. The CDR3 nucleotides are TGTGCCAGCAGTGGCATGGCCAGCGGGGGGGCAAATACGCAGTATTTT.

This sequence joins TRBV20-1 and TRBJ2-7; tentative D call: TRBD2 (5 bases). Trimming left V 6 bases short and J 9 bases short, with 15 bases between. Germline CDR1 and CDR2: DFQATT and SNEGSKA (reference sequence). The length of the CDR3 is 11 residues. The CDR3 DNA follows: TGCAGTGCACTCGACGGGCGGGTGCAGTACTTC. This codes for CSALDGRVQYF.

The chain uses TRBV30 and TRBJ1-1; no reliable D call. Between the trimmed V and J ends, which lost 5 bases and 3 bases, there was a span of 4 bases. Per germline, CDR1 GTSNPN and CDR2 SVGIG (reference sequence). There are 10 residues in the CDR3. The CDR3 sequence is CAWGHTEAFF. The CDR3 DNA reads TGTGCCTGGGGGCACACTGAAGCTTTCTTT.

CDR3 DNA: TGTGCCAGCAGCTCGGGGGAGGGGGGCTCACCCCTCCACTTT. It codes for CASSSGEGGSPLHF. The rearrangement uses TRBV5-4 and TRBJ1-6; D possibly corresponds to TRBD1 (6 bases). From germline, CDR1 is SGHNT and CDR2 YYREEE (reference sequence). This CDR3 contains 14 residues. Trimming pared 3 bases from V and 10 bases from J, leaving 14 bases between.

The chain carries TRBV6-5 and TRBJ2-7; 12 bases line up with TRBD2. The CDR3 consists of 16 residues. Trimming cost V 0 bases and J 2 bases; bases outside gene matches: 2. Germline CDR1 reads MNHEY; CDR2 reads SVGAGI. This CDR3 reads CASSYSTSGGTYEQYF. CDR3 sequence (DNA): TGTGCCAGCAGTTACTCCACTAGCGGGGGGACCTACGAGCAGTACTTC.

The chain recombines TRBV7-3 with TRBJ2-4; D may be TRBD1 or TRBD2 (6 bases each). CDR1 and CDR2 (germline): SGHTA, FQGTGA. The V and J ends lost 5 bases and 9 bases respectively, with 17 bases between them. The CDR3 sequence is 14 residues long. The CDR3 protein is CASSHGGSEGIQYF. DNA for the CDR3: TGTGCCAGCAGCCACGGGGGCTCCGAAGGCATTCAGTACTTC. The whole variable domain, remainder taken from reference TRBV7-3 and TRBJ2-4, is GAGVSQTPSNKVTEKGKYVELRCDPISGHTALYWYRQSLGQGPEFLIYFQGTGAADDSGLPNDRFFAVRPEGSVSTLKIQRTERGDSAVYLCASSHGGSEGIQYFGAGTRLSVL.

The V call is TRBV7-3, the J call TRBJ2-1, with TRBD2 matching over 13 bases. J was trimmed by 10 bases and V by 2 bases; bases with no gene match: 8. CDR3 size: 16 residues. Germline values: CDR1 SGHTA, CDR2 FQGTGA. The CDR3 nucleotides are TGTGCCAGCAGCTTAGCCGGGACTAGCGGGGTCAAAGAGCAGTTCTTC. It yields the protein CASSLAGTSGVKEQFF.

This chain joins TRBV6-5 and TRBJ2-7, with 8 bases that match TRBD2. Germline V gives CDR1 MNHEY, CDR2 SVGAGI. With V trimmed by 6 bases and J by 4 bases, 11 bases remained unmatched. This CDR3 comprises 15 residues. The CDR3, as DNA: TGTGCCAGCAGACCCACGGGGGGGACATCTTACGAGCAGTACTTC. This codes for CASRPTGGTSYEQYF.

This chain joins TRBV4-1 and TRBJ1-5; D possibly corresponds to TRBD1 (5 bases). CDR3 length equals 14 residues. V shed 1 base and J shed 5 bases, with 9 bases lying between them. Germline lookup yields CDR1 MGHRA and CDR2 YSYEKL. The CDR3 nucleotides are TGCGCCAGCAGCCAAGTTCAGGGTTATCAGCCCCAGCATTTT. Translation gives CASSQVQGYQPQHF.

The rearrangement joins TRBV2 to TRBJ2-1; D unresolved. CDR3 length: 13 amino acids. V lost 7 bases, J lost 4 bases, and 11 bases lay in between. The germline V gene has CDR1 SNHLY and CDR2 FYNNEI. The CDR3 bases are TGTGCCAGCATGGGCAGCCTTTACAATGAGCAGTTCTTC. This encodes CASMGSLYNEQFF.

V is TRBV5-4 and J is TRBJ2-2; D call uncertain. V was cut by 4 bases and J by 5 bases, with 12 bases left in between. The CDR3 spans 14 residues. Germline V CDR1 and CDR2: SGHNT, YYREEE (reference sequence). CDR3 DNA: TGTGCCAGCAGCCAGGATACGAGGACCGGGGAGCTGTTTTTT. Residues: CASSQDTRTGELFF.